This T cell receptor beta chain comes out of a study of lymphopenia after photon versus proton radiotherapy (dated by TCRdb to about 2019). In terms of the full investigation: The study compared the immunological effects of photon versus proton radiation therapy in patients with gastrointestinal tumors who developed high-grade lymphopenia. The goal of the study was to characterize the differences between the two radiation modalities in how they affect the immune system. The cohort comprised 20 patients with gastrointestinal tumors who received either photon or proton therapy and then developed lymphopenia.

Libraries were prepared through the immunoSEQ multiplex PCR assay. T cell repertoires were profiled with deep sequencing of rearranged TCR beta loci together with multiparametric flow cytometry. The table was pulled from immuneACCESS by TCRdb, which kept in-frame rearrangements only. Such tables lose some clones; where checked, under half of the loss comes from unresolved V genes, and the rest has no known cause. The sample data list about 68,000 clones, and approximately 91% of these were observed just once. Roughly 3% of the sample is in the top ten clones. The CDR3, from cysteine to phenylalanine, totals 14 residues. Just CDR3 DNA is preserved here, 42 bases in frame from base 1. Per the germline V gene, SGDLS is the CDR1 and YYNGEE is the CDR2. The junction shows trimming of 0 bases on V and 8 bases on J, plus 12 bases between the germline ends. Concerning this clone itself: It lacks a known antigen. No much larger clone exists at a distance of one base, and base qualities are not known.

The investigation overall reported the following: During treatment, patients who received photon therapy lost naive T cells and TCR diversity and gained effector/memory populations, whereas patients who received proton therapy remained relatively stable. The authors looked at the survival association only in patients who died, and they framed better survival with proton therapy as a possibility rather than a demonstrated result. After the lymphocyte count nadir, oligoclonal expansion, especially of CD8+ Temra cells, was observed in photon-treated repertoires, and the drop in diversity was driven by this expansion. Among patients across the cohort who died, overall survival time showed an inverse correlation with a larger post-nadir drop in TCR diversity.

The chain is made from TRBV9 and TRBJ2-1; matching of 5 bases hints at TRBD1 as the D gene. The TCR was taken from a woman between 70 and 85 years old with pancreatic cancer. This specimen was peripheral blood, taken from a patient treated with photon-based radiotherapy. At the DNA level, the sequence is TGTGCCAGCAGCGTAGCTGGCAGGGTCCATGAGCAGTTCTTC. It codes for CASSVAGRVHEQFF.